Presented here are 26 T cell receptor beta chains from one specimen sequenced in a study of Ad26.COV2.S vaccination and SARS-CoV-2 variants. Treatment defined: over 15 received Ad26.COV2.S at low or high dose, single or two shots; roughly five received placebo; per-sample allocation not given. Sampling was performed 63 days after the first vaccine or placebo injection. Clones were read by immunoSEQ multiplex PCR, and TCRdb kept only the in-frame ones, dropping some. The sample shows under 400,000 clones, around 87% of them seen only once. This sample comprised peripheral blood, obtained in a trial of Ad26.COV2.S vaccine versus placebo. These receptors all come from a person between 18 and 65 years old who received the Ad26.COV2.S COVID-19 vaccine or a placebo.

The chain is built from TRBV6-6 and TRBJ1-1; D is undetermined. The CDR3 spans 14 residues. Germline CDR1 reads MNHNY; CDR2 reads SVGAGI (reference sequence). V dropped 6 bases and J dropped 1 base, with 12 bases sitting between them. As DNA, the CDR3 is TGTGCCAGCAGAATACGTACAGAGAACACTGAAGCTTTCTTT. Protein product: CASRIRTENTEAFF.

V is TRBV28 and J is TRBJ1-4; weak D call: TRBD1 (5 bases). V lost 5 bases, J lost 5 bases, and 12 bases lay in between. This CDR3 contains 14 residues. CDR1 and CDR2 from the germline V gene are MDHEN and SYDVKM. CDR3 loop: CASSPRRENEKLFF. CDR3 coding DNA: TGTGCCAGCAGTCCGCGCAGGGAGAATGAAAAACTGTTTTTT.

This chain connects TRBV11-2 to TRBJ2-1; D gene ambiguous. From germline, CDR1 is SGHAT and CDR2 FQNNGV. Trimming removed 4 bases from V and 2 bases from J, with 9 bases in between. The CDR3 extends over 14 amino acids. CDR3 in amino acids: CASSSPPTYNEQFF. CDR3 DNA sequence: TGTGCCAGCAGCTCCCCCCCTACCTACAATGAGCAGTTCTTC.

This rearrangement joins TRBV6-5 to TRBJ1-1; D gene unclear. Germline loops: CDR1 MNHEY, CDR2 SVGAGI. Trimming took off 8 bases at V and 6 bases at J, with 22 bases between the two ends. The CDR3 sequence is 15 residues long. The CDR3 nucleotides are TGTGCCAGCGCGAGCGGGTTAACGTTTAACGCTGAAGCTTTCTTT. This translates into CASASGLTFNAEAFF.

The gene calls are TRBV2 and TRBJ1-1, with TRBD1 identical over 9 bases. Trimming took 5 bases from V and 5 from J; bases not matched to a gene: 6. In germline, CDR1 is SNHLY, CDR2 FYNNEI. This CDR3 is built from 14 residues. CDR3 loop: CASSSDRGDTEAFF. The CDR3 DNA reads TGTGCCAGCAGTTCGGACAGGGGAGATACTGAAGCTTTCTTT. The full variable domain, completed using reference TRBV2 and TRBJ1-1, is EPEVTQTPSHQVTQMGQEVILRCVPISNHLYFYWYRQILGQKVEFLVSFYNNEISEKSEIFDDQFSVERPDGSNFTLKIRSTKLEDSAMYFCASSSDRGDTEAFFGQGTRLTVV.

The chain uses TRBV7-2 and TRBJ2-3, with 12 bases identical to TRBD2. CDR1 and CDR2 (germline): SGHTA, FQGNSA. The trim removed 3 bases at V and 1 base at J, leaving 5 bases unmatched. This CDR3 comprises 17 residues. The CDR3 loop is CASSFSSGGAGTDTQYF. In DNA, the CDR3 is TGTGCCAGCAGCTTTTCTAGCGGGGGGGCCGGCACAGATACGCAGTATTTT.

The table lists this clone with a count of one. This chain uses TRBV10-2 with TRBJ1-1; TRBD1 is a possible D gene (5 bases). The ends were cut back, 0 bases at V and 4 bases at J, with 9 bases in the middle. Germline values: CDR1 WSHSY, CDR2 SAAADI. This CDR3 has 14 residues. CDR3 nucleotides: TGCGCCAGCAGTGAGTCGCGCGGGGGCACTGAAGCTTTCTTT. It codes for CASSESRGGTEAFF.

The chain joins TRBV5-4 to TRBJ1-1, with 11 bases fitting TRBD1. V shed 3 bases, J shed 5 bases, and the junction held 6 bases outside the gene matches. Germline CDR1 is SGHNT and CDR2 is YYREEE (reference sequence). The CDR3 is 15 amino acids. The CDR3 loop reads CASSSRTGGATEAFF. CDR3 DNA sequence: TGTGCCAGCAGCTCCCGGACAGGGGGCGCTACTGAAGCTTTCTTT.

The chain employs TRBV19 and TRBJ1-6; the D gene is possibly TRBD1 (5 bases). The CDR3 covers 15 residues. V was cut by 10 bases and J by 0 bases, with 13 bases left in between. CDR1 and CDR2 (germline): LNHDA, SQIVND (reference sequence). The CDR3 coding sequence is TGTGCCACCGCTGAGGGGAGCTCCTATAATTCACCCCTCCACTTT. Its translation is CATAEGSSYNSPLHF.

The chain is built from TRBV19 and TRBJ1-5, with a tentative D call TRBD1 (6 bases). CDR1 and CDR2 (germline): LNHDA, SQIVND (reference sequence). This CDR3 is 16 amino acids long. V was cut by 3 bases and J by 1 base, with 13 bases left in between. CDR3 loop: CASSIILGASNQPQHF. For the CDR3, the DNA is TGTGCCAGTAGTATTATCCTGGGGGCGAGCAATCAGCCCCAGCATTTT.

This chain uses TRBV7-2 with TRBJ2-1; perhaps TRBD1 as D (6 bases). Looked up from germline, CDR1 is SGHTA and CDR2 is FQGNSA. Trimming pared 0 bases from V and 3 bases from J, leaving 12 bases between. The CDR3 consists of 16 residues. The CDR3 here is CASSLASGTNYNEQFF. The DNA for the CDR3 is TGTGCCAGCAGCTTAGCTTCTGGGACAAACTACAATGAGCAGTTCTTC.

The chain couples TRBV6-1 to TRBJ1-1; D is ambiguous. CDR3 length equals 14 residues. CDR1 is MNHNS, CDR2 SASEGT, per germline. V lost 3 bases to trimming and J lost 2 bases, with 10 bases between them. Written as DNA, the CDR3 is TGTGCCAGCAGTGAGGTACAAATCAACACTGAAGCTTTCTTT. As protein: CASSEVQINTEAFF.

The chain has TRBV19 and TRBJ1-1; maybe TRBD1 (5 bases). Germline V gene sequence: CDR1 LNHDA, CDR2 SQIVND (reference sequence). The V end was cut by 4 bases, the J end by 0 bases, with 12 bases between. The CDR3 loop spans 15 amino acids. CDR3 nucleotides: TGTGCCAGTAGTACCCTGGGGGATGTGAACACTGAAGCTTTCTTT. It is translated as CASSTLGDVNTEAFF.

This clone has more than one count but fewer than ten. The genes are TRBV5-4 and TRBJ1-6, with a possible D match to TRBD1 (5 bases). From germline, CDR1 is SGHNT and CDR2 YYREEE (reference sequence). CDR3 size: 17 residues. The V end was cut by 4 bases, the J end by 0 bases, with 14 bases between. CDR3 region: CASSQGTASSYNSPLHF. The CDR3, as DNA: TGTGCCAGCAGCCAAGGGACCGCGAGCTCCTATAATTCACCCCTCCACTTT.

This chain uses TRBV5-5 with TRBJ2-7; D uncertain. Trimming took off 0 bases at V and 1 base at J, with 5 bases between the two ends. The CDR3 spans 13 residues. Germline CDR1 SGHKS, CDR2 YYEKEE (reference sequence). The DNA of the CDR3 is TGTGCCAGCAGCTTGGCTTCTTCCTACGAGCAGTACTTC. Residues: CASSLASSYEQYF.

The V and J genes are TRBV27 and TRBJ2-1; D may be TRBD2 (5 bases). Between the trimmed V and J ends, which lost 0 bases and 2 bases, there was a span of 11 bases. Per the germline V gene, CDR1 is MNHEY and CDR2 is SMNVEV (reference sequence). The CDR3 has 16 residues. The CDR3 DNA is TGTGCCAGCAGTTTATCGGAGGCAGTTACCTACAATGAGCAGTTCTTC. Translation gives CASSLSEAVTYNEQFF.

A single count supports this clone. This chain links TRBV7-9 with TRBJ1-2, with D maybe TRBD1 (5 bases). The V end lost 5 bases, the J end lost 2 bases, and 15 bases lay between the germline ends. CDR3 size: 15 residues. In germline, CDR1 is SEHNR, CDR2 FQNEAQ (reference sequence). CDR3 nucleotide sequence: TGTGCCAGCAGCCCCCGGGACGGGTTCAACTATGGCTACACCTTC. Its protein is CASSPRDGFNYGYTF.

The CDR3 spells CASADRSDEQYF. CDR3 nucleotide sequence: TGTGCCAGCGCGGACAGATCCGACGAGCAGTACTTC. The V and J genes are TRBV7-9 and TRBJ2-7; D is perhaps TRBD1 (6 bases). Trimming pared 8 bases from V and 5 bases from J, leaving 13 bases between. The CDR3 covers 12 residues. CDR1 SEHNR and CDR2 FQNEAQ come from the germline V gene (reference sequence).

This sequence joins TRBV4-3 and TRBJ1-6, with TRBD1 as a possible D gene (6 bases). V dropped 1 base and J dropped 10 bases, with 14 bases sitting between them. Germline CDR1 and CDR2: LGHNA and YSLEER. This CDR3 region has 15 residues. The CDR3 DNA is TGCGCCAGCAGCCAAGTGGAGACAGGCGGCTCACCCCTCCACTTT. Amino acids: CASSQVETGGSPLHF.

The genes are TRBV13 and TRBJ2-1; 10 bases line up with TRBD2. After removal of 7 bases from V and 3 bases from J, the junction contained 0 bases not matched to a gene. The CDR3 is 13 amino acids. Germline V CDR1 and CDR2: PRHDT, FYEKMQ (reference sequence). CDR3 bases: TGTGCCAGCACTAGCGGGGGCTACAATGAGCAGTTCTTC. Its protein product is CASTSGGYNEQFF.

V usage is TRBV27 and J usage is TRBJ2-7; 9 bases line up with TRBD2. The CDR3 has 17 amino acids. Germline lookup yields CDR1 MNHEY and CDR2 SMNVEV (reference sequence). Germline trimming cut 3 bases from V and 0 bases from J; bases unmatched to any gene: 9. CDR3 in amino acids: CASSLVAGGASSYEQYF. The DNA for the CDR3 is TGTGCCAGCAGTTTGGTGGCGGGGGGGGCTAGCTCCTACGAGCAGTACTTC.

The chain joins TRBV7-3 to TRBJ1-6; D perhaps matches TRBD1 (5 bases). This CDR3 spans 13 amino acids. V gave up 2 bases and J gave up 12 bases, with 11 bases separating them. From germline, CDR1 is SGHTA and CDR2 FQGTGA. The CDR3 bases are TGTGCCAGCAGCTTACCCCCCGGGGGACCCCTCCACTTT. It yields the protein CASSLPPGGPLHF. The full variable domain, with the rest looked up from reference TRBV7-3 and TRBJ1-6, is GAGVSQTPSNKVTEKGKYVELRCDPISGHTALYWYRQSLGQGPEFLIYFQGTGAADDSGLPNDRFFAVRPEGSVSTLKIQRTERGDSAVYLCASSLPPGGPLHFGNGTRLTVT.

The chain carries TRBV3-1 (or the pseudogene TRBV3-2) and TRBJ1-2; no clear D. The CDR3 has 15 amino acids. Between the trimmed V and J ends, which lost 0 bases and 7 bases, there was a span of 15 bases. Germline CDR1 and CDR2: LGHDT and YNNKEL (reference sequence). The CDR3 DNA follows: TGTGCCAGCAGCCAAGATAAGGCCCTGGGAACTGGCTACACCTTC. This codes for CASSQDKALGTGYTF.

The J gene is TRBJ1-1, the V gene TRBV30, with D possibly TRBD1 on 6 matching bases. CDR3 length: 15 residues. Between the trimmed V and J ends, which lost 1 base and 1 base, there was a span of 13 bases. The germline CDR1 and CDR2 sequences are GTSNPN and SVGIG (reference sequence). The CDR3 DNA reads as TGTGCCTGGAGTGCAGATCCGGGGGCGAACACTGAAGCTTTCTTT. Translating it yields CAWSADPGANTEAFF.

CDR3 in amino acids: CASSLELDRGYGYTF. The CDR3 bases are TGTGCCAGCAGCTTAGAGCTGGATAGGGGCTATGGCTACACCTTC. The chain links TRBV7-9 to TRBJ1-2; the D gene is possibly TRBD1 (5 bases). The CDR3 length is 15 residues. With 1 base removed from V and 4 bases from J, the gap between germline ends came to 13 bases. Germline values: CDR1 SEHNR, CDR2 FQNEAQ (reference sequence).

The rearrangement uses TRBV10-3 and TRBJ1-2; D is possibly TRBD1 (6 bases). The germline V and J ends were trimmed by 7 bases and 9 bases, with 33 bases remaining between them. The CDR3 covers 18 residues. In germline, CDR1 is ENHRY, CDR2 SYGVKD. CDR3 in DNA: TGTGCCATCACCCCCCCTTGTGCTACTCTTACAGGGCTGTGCTGCTACACCTTC. Residues: CAITPPCATLTGLCCYTF.